The 25 T cell receptor beta chains presented below share a single source sample, sequenced in a study of identical twins. TCRdb itself ran the 5' RACE reads through MiXCR, one entry per CDR3 protein. This table has about 470,000 distinct CDR3 sequences, 24% appearing once. These data also featured in a second study, about T cells expressing NK-cell markers.

The specimen sequenced was CD4+ T cells sorted from blood. The receptors come from a woman aged 18-35 years in good health.

CDR3 loop: CASSLLRGLEQYF. CDR3 coding DNA: TGCGCCAGCAGCTTGCTCCGGGGGCTCGAGCAGTACTTC. V and J are TRBV5-1 and TRBJ2-7; tentatively, D is TRBD1 or TRBD2 (6 bases each). V was trimmed by 1 base and J by 6 bases, leaving 11 bases between them. Germline values: CDR1 SGHRS, CDR2 YFSETQ. The CDR3 sequence is 13 residues long.

This clonotype was counted ten times or more. The gene calls are TRBV7-3 and TRBJ1-2; a weak D match, TRBD1 (5 bases). This CDR3 spans 13 amino acids. Per germline, CDR1 SGHTA and CDR2 FQGTGA. V gave up 5 bases and J gave up 2 bases, with 9 bases separating them. CDR3 amino acids: CASSRDGNYGYTF. CDR3 in DNA: TGTGCCAGCAGCCGGGACGGCAACTATGGCTACACCTTC.

The chain carries TRBV5-1 and TRBJ2-5; D may match TRBD1 or TRBD2 (6 bases each). This CDR3 contains 16 residues. Trimming removed 0 bases from V and 4 bases from J, with 16 bases in between. The germline gives CDR1 SGHRS, CDR2 YFSETQ. This CDR3 reads CASSLVAGGAGETQYF. The CDR3 bases are TGCGCCAGCAGCTTGGTGGCCGGGGGCGCGGGAGAGACCCAGTACTTC.

This clonotype showed up just a few times. The chain carries TRBV2 and TRBJ1-4, with TRBD1 matching 7 bases. Germline V gives CDR1 SNHLY, CDR2 FYNNEI. CDR3 size: 12 residues. V lost 11 bases and J lost 7; bases outside the gene matches: 7. CDR3: CAVAGQAEKLFF. The CDR3 bases are TGTGCCGTAGCAGGACAGGCTGAAAAACTGTTTTTT.

CDR3 bases: TGTGCCATCAGTGGAATAAAAGGGACTTGGAAGGTTGGGGCAGATACGCAGTATTTT. It specifies CAISGIKGTWKVGADTQYF. This chain uses TRBV10-3 with TRBJ2-3, with D maybe TRBD2 (6 bases). In germline, CDR1 is ENHRY, CDR2 SYGVKD. Deletions cut 4 bases from V and 4 bases from J, with 27 bases between. The CDR3 loop spans 19 amino acids.

The chain combines TRBV6-1 with TRBJ2-1; D gene uncertain. This CDR3 has 14 amino acids. Germline V gene lookup returns CDR1 MNHNS and CDR2 SASEGT. The ends were cut back, 5 bases at V and 4 bases at J, with 12 bases in the middle. As DNA, the CDR3 is TGTGCCAGCAGTACCACATCAATGTACAATGAGCAGTTCTTC. This encodes CASSTTSMYNEQFF.

The rearrangement joins TRBV7-9 to TRBJ1-1; D gene uncertain. CDR1 is SEHNR, CDR2 FQNEAQ, per germline (reference sequence). CDR3 length: 14 amino acids. V lost 3 bases and J lost 0, with 8 bases in between. The DNA of the CDR3 is TGTGCCAGCAGCTTGGGCAACCTGAACACTGAAGCTTTCTTT. It is translated as CASSLGNLNTEAFF. The full variable domain, its missing parts supplied by reference TRBV7-9 and TRBJ1-1, is DTGVSQNPRHKITKRGQNVTFRCDPISEHNRLYWYRQTLGQGPEFLTYFQNEAQLEKSRLLSDRFSAERPKGSFSTLEIQRTEQGDSAMYLCASSLGNLNTEAFFGQGTRLTVV.

This clonotype came up many times. J is TRBJ2-7 and V is TRBV12-3 or TRBV12-4; 8 nucleotides line up with TRBD2. V was clipped by 1 base and J by 4 bases; unmatched bases: 6. The CDR3 runs 15 residues. This CDR3 reads CASSLDTGTRYEQYF. Written as DNA, the CDR3 is TGTGCCAGCAGTTTAGATACGGGGACTAGATACGAGCAGTACTTC.

This clonotype was seen more than once but under ten times. The chain has TRBV5-1 and TRBJ2-2; 13 positions agree with TRBD2. CDR3 length: 15 amino acids. The J segment lost 5 bases and the V segment lost 2 bases, leaving 0 bases of the junction unmatched. CDR1 and CDR2 from the germline V gene are SGHRS and YFSETQ. The CDR3 protein is CASSLLAGGTGELFF. In nucleotides, the CDR3 is TGCGCCAGCAGCTTACTAGCGGGGGGGACCGGGGAGCTGTTTTTT.

The J gene is TRBJ2-3, the V gene TRBV29-1, with D perhaps matching TRBD1 or TRBD2 (6 bases each). Germline CDR1 is SQVTM and CDR2 is ANQGSEA. This CDR3 is 12 amino acids long. The V and J ends lost 7 bases and 0 bases respectively, with 8 bases between them. CDR3 amino acids: CSAGASTDTQYF. Written as DNA, the CDR3 is TGCAGCGCGGGGGCTAGCACAGATACGCAGTATTTT.

This clonotype was counted a few times. The chain carries TRBV10-2 and TRBJ2-1; 8 bases map to TRBD2. V shed 7 bases, J shed 3 bases, and the junction held 8 bases outside the gene matches. There are 15 residues in the CDR3. In germline, CDR1 is WSHSY, CDR2 SAAADI. The DNA for the CDR3 is TGCGCCAGCACTCAAGCGGGAGCTGGCTACAATGAGCAGTTCTTC. This sequence encodes CASTQAGAGYNEQFF.

This clonotype was counted between two and nine times. This chain uses TRBV10-2 with TRBJ1-5; D remains unclear. CDR1 is WSHSY, CDR2 SAAADI, per germline. The CDR3 loop spans 14 amino acids. V shed 8 bases and J shed 0 bases, with 11 bases lying between them. CDR3 bases: TGCGCCAGCGCCAGTTCTTATAGCAATCAGCCCCAGCATTTT. This gives the protein CASASSYSNQPQHF.

The rearrangement uses TRBV10-3 and TRBJ1-2; a weak D match, TRBD1 (5 bases). The CDR3 totals 12 residues. Germline CDR1 is ENHRY and CDR2 is SYGVKD. Between the trimmed V and J ends, which lost 8 bases and 3 bases, there was a span of 10 bases. CDR3 region: CAIGQGHYGYTF. CDR3 in DNA: TGTGCCATCGGGCAGGGCCACTATGGCTACACCTTC.

CDR3 residues: CASSLGGAGTSGFF. Here the CDR3 DNA reads TGTGCCAGCAGCTTAGGGGGCGCCGGGACTAGCGGGTTCTTC. The chain employs TRBV11-2 and TRBJ2-1; TRBD2 aligns across 11 bases. The germline V gene encodes CDR1 SGHAT and CDR2 FQNNGV. The CDR3 is made up of 14 amino acids. The J segment lost 15 bases and the V segment lost 1 base, leaving 8 bases of the junction unmatched.

This clonotype was observed a few times. This chain uses TRBV9 with TRBJ1-2, with 7 bases matching TRBD1. Trimming took 4 bases from V and 4 from J; bases not matched to a gene: 10. This CDR3 comprises 15 residues. The germline CDR1 and CDR2 sequences are SGDLS and YYNGEE. The CDR3 nucleotides are TGTGCCAGCAGCCCGATTGACAGGGCTGTCTATGGCTACACCTTC. Translated, it gives CASSPIDRAVYGYTF.

This clonotype was seen a few times. The V call is TRBV18, the J call TRBJ2-6; D gene ambiguous. Germline V gene sequence: CDR1 KGHSH, CDR2 LQKENI. The ends were cut back, 5 bases at V and 1 base at J, with 12 bases in the middle. This CDR3 has 16 residues. In DNA form, the CDR3 reads TGTGCCAGCTCAAGAGTCAGGTCTTCTGGGGCCAACGTCCTGACTTTC. Translating it yields CASSRVRSSGANVLTF.

This clonotype was picked up a small number of times. The CDR3 here is CASSKEGQGVQETQYF. The DNA of the CDR3 is TGTGCCAGCAGCAAAGAGGGACAGGGTGTGCAAGAGACCCAGTACTTC. The rearrangement links TRBV21-1 to TRBJ2-5; whether TRBD1, the table's D call, matches the DNA was not checked. TRBV21-1 is a listed pseudogene. The CDR3 is 16 residues long.

The CDR3 loop reads CATSREAGSYNEQFF. The CDR3 nucleotides read TGTGCCACCAGCAGAGAAGCGGGGTCCTACAATGAGCAGTTCTTC. The V call is TRBV15, the J call TRBJ2-1; 7 positions match TRBD2. V shed 0 bases and J 1 base; nucleotides not matched to a gene: 0. The CDR3 has 15 amino acids. The germline V gene encodes CDR1 LNHNV and CDR2 YYDKDF (reference sequence).

The chain links TRBV21-1 to TRBJ2-3. TRBV21-1 is a pseudogene locus. The CDR3 sequence is 14 residues long. CDR3 protein: CASSKYKSTDTQYF. For the CDR3, the DNA is TGTGCCAGCAGCAAATACAAGTCCACGGATACGCAGTATTTT.

The chain has TRBV29-1 and TRBJ2-5; D is uncertain. This CDR3 has 13 residues. V lost 3 bases to trimming and J lost 1 base, with 9 bases between them. Germline values: CDR1 SQVTM, CDR2 ANQGSEA. The CDR3 reads CSVEKGSQETQYF. For the CDR3, the DNA is TGCAGCGTTGAGAAGGGATCCCAAGAGACCCAGTACTTC.

The chain links TRBV20-1 to TRBJ2-6; D not resolved. Trimming took 0 bases from V and 4 from J, leaving 10 bases between them. There are 15 residues in the CDR3. The germline gives CDR1 DFQATT, CDR2 SNEGSKA (reference sequence). CDR3 region: CSARDQVAGANVLTF. CDR3 DNA sequence: TGCAGTGCTAGAGACCAGGTCGCCGGGGCCAACGTCCTGACTTTC.

The V gene is TRBV5-1, the J gene TRBJ2-2; 10 bases match TRBD2. The CDR3 covers 15 residues. The J segment lost 6 bases and the V segment lost 2 bases, leaving 4 bases of the junction unmatched. Germline CDR1 is SGHRS and CDR2 is YFSETQ. In DNA, the CDR3 is TGCGCCAGCAGCTTACTAGCGGGAAACGCCGGGGAGCTGTTTTTT. This gives the protein CASSLLAGNAGELFF. Full variable domain (remainder filled in from reference TRBV5-1 and TRBJ2-2): KAGVTQTPRYLIKTRGQQVTLSCSPISGHRSVSWYQQTPGQGLQFLFEYFSETQRNKGNFPGRFSGRQFSNSRSEMNVSTLELGDSALYLCASSLLAGNAGELFFGEGSRLTVL.

The rearrangement joins TRBV12-3 or TRBV12-4 to TRBJ2-7; D is undetermined. V was pared by 3 bases and J by 0 bases, with 9 bases between. The CDR3 is 14 amino acids. The CDR3 protein is CASSLSWISYEQYF. The CDR3 DNA reads TGTGCCAGCAGTTTGAGCTGGATCTCCTACGAGCAGTACTTC.

The V and J genes are TRBV20-1 and TRBJ1-1, with a weak D call TRBD1 (5 bases). The germline V and J ends were trimmed by 7 bases and 3 bases, with 15 bases remaining between them. This CDR3 spans 13 amino acids. Germline V gene lookup returns CDR1 DFQATT and CDR2 SNEGSKA (reference sequence). In DNA form, the CDR3 reads TGCAGTGTCAGGGCCTTTGGGGACACTGAAGCTTTCTTT. Protein sequence: CSVRAFGDTEAFF.

The chain links TRBV3-1 to TRBJ2-1, with 7 positions matching TRBD1. With V trimmed by 3 bases and J by 6 bases, 5 bases remained unmatched. This CDR3 has 14 residues. CDR1 LGHDT and CDR2 YNNKEL come from the germline V gene (reference sequence). CDR3 sequence (DNA): TGTGCCAGCAGCCAGAGGGGACAGATCAATGAGCAGTTCTTC. This sequence encodes CASSQRGQINEQFF.